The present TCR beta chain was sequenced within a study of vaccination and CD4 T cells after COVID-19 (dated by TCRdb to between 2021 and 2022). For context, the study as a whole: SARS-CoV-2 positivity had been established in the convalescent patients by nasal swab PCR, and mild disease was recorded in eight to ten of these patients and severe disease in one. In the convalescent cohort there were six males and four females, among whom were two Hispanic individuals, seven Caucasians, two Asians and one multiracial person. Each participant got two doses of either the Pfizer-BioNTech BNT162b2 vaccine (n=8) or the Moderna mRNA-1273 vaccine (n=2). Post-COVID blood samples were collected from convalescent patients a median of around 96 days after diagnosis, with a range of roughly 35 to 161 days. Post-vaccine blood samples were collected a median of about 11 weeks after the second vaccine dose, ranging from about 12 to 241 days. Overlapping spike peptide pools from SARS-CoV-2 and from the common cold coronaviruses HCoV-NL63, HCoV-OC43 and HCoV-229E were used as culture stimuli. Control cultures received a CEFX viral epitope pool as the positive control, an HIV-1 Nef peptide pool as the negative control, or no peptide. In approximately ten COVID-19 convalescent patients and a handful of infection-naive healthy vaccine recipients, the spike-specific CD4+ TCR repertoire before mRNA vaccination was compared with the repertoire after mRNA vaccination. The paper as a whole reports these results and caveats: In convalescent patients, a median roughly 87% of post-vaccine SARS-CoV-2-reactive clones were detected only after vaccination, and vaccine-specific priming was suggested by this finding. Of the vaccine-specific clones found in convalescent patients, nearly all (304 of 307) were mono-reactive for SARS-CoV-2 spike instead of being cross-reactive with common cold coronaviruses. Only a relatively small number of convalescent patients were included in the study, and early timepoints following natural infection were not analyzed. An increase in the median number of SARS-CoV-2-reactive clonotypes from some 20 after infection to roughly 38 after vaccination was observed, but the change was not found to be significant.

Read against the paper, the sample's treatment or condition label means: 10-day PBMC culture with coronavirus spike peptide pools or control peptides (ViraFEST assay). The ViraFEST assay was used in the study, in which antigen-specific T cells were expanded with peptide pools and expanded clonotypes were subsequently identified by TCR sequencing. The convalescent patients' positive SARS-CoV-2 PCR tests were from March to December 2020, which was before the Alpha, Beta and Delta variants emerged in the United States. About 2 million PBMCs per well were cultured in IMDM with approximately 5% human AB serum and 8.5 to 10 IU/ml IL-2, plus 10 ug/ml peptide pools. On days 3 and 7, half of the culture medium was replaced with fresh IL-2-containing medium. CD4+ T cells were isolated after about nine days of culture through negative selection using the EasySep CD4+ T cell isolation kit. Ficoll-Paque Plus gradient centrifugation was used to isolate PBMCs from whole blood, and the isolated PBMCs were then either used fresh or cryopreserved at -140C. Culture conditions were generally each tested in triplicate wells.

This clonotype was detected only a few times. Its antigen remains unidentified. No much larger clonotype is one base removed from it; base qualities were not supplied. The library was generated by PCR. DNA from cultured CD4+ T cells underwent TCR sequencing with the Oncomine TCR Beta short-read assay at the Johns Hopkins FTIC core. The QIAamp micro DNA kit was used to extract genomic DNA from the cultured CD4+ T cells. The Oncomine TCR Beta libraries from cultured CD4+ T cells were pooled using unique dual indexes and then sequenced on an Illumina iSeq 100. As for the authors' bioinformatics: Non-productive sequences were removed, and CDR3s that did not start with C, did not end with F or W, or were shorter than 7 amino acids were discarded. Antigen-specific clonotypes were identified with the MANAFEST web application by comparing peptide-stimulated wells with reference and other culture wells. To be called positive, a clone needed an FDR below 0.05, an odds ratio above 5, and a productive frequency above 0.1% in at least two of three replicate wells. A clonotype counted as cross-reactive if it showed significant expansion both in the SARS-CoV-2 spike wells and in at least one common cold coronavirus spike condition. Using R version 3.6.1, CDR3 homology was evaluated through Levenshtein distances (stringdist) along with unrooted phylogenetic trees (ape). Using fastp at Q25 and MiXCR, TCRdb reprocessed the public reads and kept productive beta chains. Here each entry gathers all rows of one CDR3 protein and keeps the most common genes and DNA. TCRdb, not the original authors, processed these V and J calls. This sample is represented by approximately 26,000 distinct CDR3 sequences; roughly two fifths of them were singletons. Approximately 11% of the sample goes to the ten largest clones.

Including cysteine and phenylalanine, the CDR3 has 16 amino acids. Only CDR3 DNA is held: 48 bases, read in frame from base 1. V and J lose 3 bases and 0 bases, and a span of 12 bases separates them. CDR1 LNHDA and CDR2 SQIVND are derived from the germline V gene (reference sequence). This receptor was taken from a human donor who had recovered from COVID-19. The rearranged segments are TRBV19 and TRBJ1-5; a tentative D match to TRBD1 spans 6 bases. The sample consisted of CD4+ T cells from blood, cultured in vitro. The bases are TGTGCCAGTAGTATTTCCCCACAGGGTAGCAATCAGCCCCAGCATTTT. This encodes CASSISPQGSNQPQHF.